The 18 T cell receptor beta chains listed next were all sequenced from one sample in a study of monozygotic twins with inflammatory bowel disease. With the 5' RACE reads reprocessed, TCRdb shows one record per CDR3 protein and no DNA. The data show under 150,000 distinct CDR3 sequences, and the top ten clones hold roughly 2.5%. Source material: blood. Source of these receptors: a human donor with ulcerative colitis or Crohn's disease, or a healthy co-twin of an affected twin (not recorded which).

This chain joins TRBV20-1 and TRBJ1-4; as DNA is missing, the TRBD1 call by TCRdb cannot be tested. Germline loops: CDR1 DFQATT, CDR2 SNEGSKA (reference sequence). The CDR3 spans 15 residues. CDR3: CSARRTERSNEKLFF.

V is TRBV20-1 and J is TRBJ2-1; the D gene TCRdb calls, TRBD1, cannot be checked with no DNA. This CDR3 contains 15 residues. Looked up from germline, CDR1 is DFQATT and CDR2 is SNEGSKA (reference sequence). The CDR3 here is CSNRRGGSSYNEQFF.

This sequence joins TRBV15 and TRBJ1-5; the D gene TCRdb calls, TRBD1, cannot be checked with no DNA. This CDR3 is built from 18 residues. Per the germline V gene, CDR1 is LNHNV and CDR2 is YYDKDF (reference sequence). This CDR3 is CATSRDYTRGGLNQPQHF.

J is TRBJ2-2 and V is TRBV6-2 or TRBV6-3; lacking DNA, the TRBD1 call made by TCRdb goes unchecked. From germline, CDR1 is MNHEY and CDR2 SVGEGT. This CDR3 is 13 amino acids long. CDR3 protein: CASSYSPTTKLFF.

The rearrangement uses TRBV18 and TRBJ2-7. The CDR3 is made up of 16 amino acids. Germline V CDR1 and CDR2: KGHSH, LQKENI. CDR3 loop: CASSPTLDVSSYEQYF.

The genes are TRBV7-2 and TRBJ1-2; TCRdb names TRBD1, which stays unverified in the absence of DNA. The CDR3 has 15 amino acids. Germline values: CDR1 SGHTA, CDR2 FQGNSA. The CDR3 reads CASSSLMEGEHGYTF.

The rearrangement uses TRBV7-2 and TRBJ1-4; TCRdb outputs TRBD1, but without DNA this stays unchecked. The CDR3 is 16 residues long. Germline V gene data show CDR1 as SGHTA and CDR2 as FQGNSA. The CDR3 reads CASSFYTGAEGEKLFF.

The genes are TRBV12-3 or TRBV12-4 and TRBJ2-7. The CDR3 consists of 14 residues. The CDR3 loop reads CASSFGTESYEQYF.

The chain employs TRBV6-5 and TRBJ1-2; TCRdb selects TRBD1, and the lack of DNA leaves this call unchecked. The CDR3 consists of 17 residues. The V gene's germline CDR1 is MNHEY and CDR2 SVGAGI. CDR3 sequence reads: CASSSPGRGLANYGYTF.

This chain links TRBV5-6 with TRBJ1-2; checking the TCRdb D call of TRBD1 is not possible without DNA. Germline V lookup: CDR1 SGHDT, CDR2 YYEEEE. The CDR3 is made up of 16 amino acids. The CDR3 region is CASSFSGTGVGYGYTF.

This chain joins TRBV6-5 and TRBJ2-1; TCRdb reports TRBD1, a call that lacks DNA to check it against. Germline V gene sequence: CDR1 MNHEY, CDR2 SVGAGI. The CDR3 contains 15 residues. The CDR3 region is CASSSTEYKYNEQFF.

The rearrangement uses TRBV12-3 or TRBV12-4 and TRBJ1-5; checking the TCRdb D call of TRBD1 is not possible without DNA. The CDR3 contains 15 residues. This CDR3 reads CASSAPGVGHQPQHF.

The rearrangement joins TRBV5-5 to TRBJ2-1; the TRBD1 assignment by TCRdb is unverifiable without DNA. The length of the CDR3 is 17 residues. Germline V gene data show CDR1 as SGHKS and CDR2 as YYEKEE (reference sequence). CDR3: CASSLAGRGSSYNEQFF.

The chain uses TRBV7-3 and TRBJ2-2; the TCRdb D gene call, TRBD2, has no DNA to confirm it. CDR1 is SGHTA, CDR2 FQGTGA, per germline. The CDR3 is 17 amino acids. CDR3 region: CASHPSGGATNTGELFF.

The chain carries TRBV20-1 and TRBJ2-7; the TCRdb D gene call, TRBD2, has no DNA to confirm it. The CDR3 runs to 15 residues. The V gene's germline CDR1 is DFQATT and CDR2 SNEGSKA (reference sequence). The CDR3 loop reads CSARDPSGAAYEQYF.

V usage is TRBV4-1 and J usage is TRBJ2-2. Per the germline V gene, CDR1 is MGHRA and CDR2 is YSYEKL. The CDR3 has 13 residues. CDR3 region: CASSQESSGELFF.

The chain couples TRBV5-1 to TRBJ2-5; checking the TCRdb D call of TRBD2 is not possible without DNA. The CDR3 is made up of 16 amino acids. Germline V CDR1 and CDR2: SGHRS, YFSETQ. CDR3 loop: CASSLDIRVGQETQYF. Together with reference TRBV5-1 and TRBJ2-5, the CDR3 gives the full variable domain: KAGVTQTPRYLIKTRGQQVTLSCSPISGHRSVSWYQQTPGQGLQFLFEYFSETQRNKGNFPGRFSGRQFSNSRSEMNVSTLELGDSALYLCASSLDIRVGQETQYFGPGTRLLVL.

This chain uses TRBV20-1 with TRBJ1-1; no DNA is available, so the TRBD1 call from TCRdb remains unchecked. CDR3 length: 14 residues. Germline lookup yields CDR1 DFQATT and CDR2 SNEGSKA (reference sequence). The CDR3 sequence: CSAPDRGFGTEAFF.